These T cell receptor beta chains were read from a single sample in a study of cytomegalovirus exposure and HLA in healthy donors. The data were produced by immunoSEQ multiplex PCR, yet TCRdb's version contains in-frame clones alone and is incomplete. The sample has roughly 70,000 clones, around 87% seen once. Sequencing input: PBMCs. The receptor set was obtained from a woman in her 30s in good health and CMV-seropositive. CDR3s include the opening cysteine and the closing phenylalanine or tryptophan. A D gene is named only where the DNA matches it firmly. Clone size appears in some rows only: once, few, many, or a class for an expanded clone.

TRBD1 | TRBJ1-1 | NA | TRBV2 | TGTGCCAGCGGATACAGGGGTATGAACACTGAAGCTTTCTTT | CASGYRGMNTEAFF
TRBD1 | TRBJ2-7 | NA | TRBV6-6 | TGTGCCAGCAGTCACCGGGACAGGGGTCCCGAGCAGTACTTC | CASSHRDRGPEQYF
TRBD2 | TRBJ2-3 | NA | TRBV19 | TGTGCCAGTAGCCTAATTGTCGGGGAGGGCCCCACAGATACGCAGTATTTT | CASSLIVGEGPTDTQYF
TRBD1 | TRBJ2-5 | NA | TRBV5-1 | TGCGCCAGCAGCTTGGGTACACAGGGGGAGGCGTACTTC | CASSLGTQGEAYF
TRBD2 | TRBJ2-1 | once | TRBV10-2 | TGCGCCAGCAGTGGACTAGCGGGGTCCTACAATGAGCAGTTCTTC | CASSGLAGSYNEQFF
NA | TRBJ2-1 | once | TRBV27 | TGTGCCAGCAGTCTGGGACTCTACAATGAGCAGTTCTTC | CASSLGLYNEQFF
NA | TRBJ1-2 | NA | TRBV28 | TGTGCCAGCAGTCCCCGCGCGGCCACCTATGGCTACACCTTC | CASSPRAATYGYTF
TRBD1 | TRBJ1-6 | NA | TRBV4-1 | TGCGCCAGCAGCCTTATCACCGGGACAGCAAATTCACCCCTCCACTTT | CASSLITGTANSPLHF
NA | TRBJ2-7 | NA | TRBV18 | TGTGCCAGCTCACCTGGAGCAGCGGTCTACGAGCAGTACTTC | CASSPGAAVYEQYF
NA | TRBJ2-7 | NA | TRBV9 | TGTGCCAGCAGCGCCGGGACACTCTCCTACGAGCAGTACTTC | CASSAGTLSYEQYF
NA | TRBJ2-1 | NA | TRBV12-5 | TGTGCTAGTGGTTTGGTACTCGGAGGGGCAGACAATGAGCAGTTCTTC | CASGLVLGGADNEQFF
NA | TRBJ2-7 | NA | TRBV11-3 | TGTGCCAGCAGCTTAAGCGCGAGCTCCTACGAGCAGTACTTC | CASSLSASSYEQYF
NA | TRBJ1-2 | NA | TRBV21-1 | TGTGCCAGCAGCATTTGGGGGGGGTTGGAGGGTAATCGTGGCTACACCTTC | CASSIWGGLEGNRGYTF
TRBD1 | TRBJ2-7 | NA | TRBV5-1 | TGCGCCAGCAGCTCCCGTGTAGGACAGGGGGAATACGAGCAGTACTTC | CASSSRVGQGEYEQYF
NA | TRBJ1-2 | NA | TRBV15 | TGTGCCACCAGCGGGGCAAACTCCTATGGCTACACCTTC | CATSGANSYGYTF
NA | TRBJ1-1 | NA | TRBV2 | TGTGCCAGCGCAACAAGGAGCTCTATGAACACTGAAGCTTTCTTT | CASATRSSMNTEAFF
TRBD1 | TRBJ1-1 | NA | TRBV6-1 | TGTGCCAGCAGGCCGGACAGGGTAAATGAAGCTTTCTTT | CASRPDRVNEAFF
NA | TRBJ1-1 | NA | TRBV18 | TGTGCCAGCTCACCACGCGGGGATTACACTGAAGCTTTCTTT | CASSPRGDYTEAFF
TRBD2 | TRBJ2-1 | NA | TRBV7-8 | TGTGCCAGCATTTACGGGACTAGGGGATCCAATGAGCAGTTCTTC | CASIYGTRGSNEQFF
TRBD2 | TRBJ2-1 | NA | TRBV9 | TGTGCCAGCAGCGACGGACTAGCGGGAGTAGTGGAGCAGTTCTTC | CASSDGLAGVVEQFF
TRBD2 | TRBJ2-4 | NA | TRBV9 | TGTGCCAGCAGCGTAGACGTAGCGGGAGGGCCGGGAGGAACCAAAAACATTCAGTACTTC | CASSVDVAGGPGGTKNIQYF
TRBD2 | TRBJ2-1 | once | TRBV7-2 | TGTGCCAGCAGCTTATTAGCGGGAAGTTTTTTGAGCTCCTACAATGAGCAGTTCTTC | CASSLLAGSFLSSYNEQFF
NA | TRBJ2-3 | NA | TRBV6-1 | TGTGCCAGCAGTGAGAGCCGGAGCACAGATACGCAGTATTTT | CASSESRSTDTQYF
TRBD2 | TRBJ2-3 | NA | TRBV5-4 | TGTGCCAGCAGAGCCCAGGGTAGCGGGGTGGGAGATACGCAGTATTTT | CASRAQGSGVGDTQYF
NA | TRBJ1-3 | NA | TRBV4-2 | TGTGCCAGCAGCCAGGGGGCGGAGCGCGTAGGAAACACCATATATTTT | CASSQGAERVGNTIYF
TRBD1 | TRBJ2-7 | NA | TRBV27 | TGTGCCAGCAGCCGGACAGGGGGCTACGAGCAGTACTTC | CASSRTGGYEQYF
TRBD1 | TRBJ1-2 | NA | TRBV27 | TGTGCCAGCAGTCCGACCCCGACAGGGGGCATCGGCTACACCTTC | CASSPTPTGGIGYTF
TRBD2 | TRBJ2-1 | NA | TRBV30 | TGTGCCTGGAGCGGACTAGCGGTCTACAATGAGCAGTTCTTC | CAWSGLAVYNEQFF
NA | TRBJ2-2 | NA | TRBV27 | TGTGCCAGCAGTTTATCGACTAAGGCCGGGGAGCTGTTTTTT | CASSLSTKAGELFF
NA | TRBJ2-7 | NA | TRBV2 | TGTGCCAGCCGCCGAACAGGCTCCTACGAGCAGTACTTC | CASRRTGSYEQYF
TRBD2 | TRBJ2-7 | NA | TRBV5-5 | TGTGCCAGCAGCCCACAGTTTAGCGGGAGGGTTTACGAGCAGTACTTC | CASSPQFSGRVYEQYF
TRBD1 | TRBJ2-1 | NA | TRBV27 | TGTGCCAGCAGTACAAACACTAGTCCCAGGGGGTCCTACAATGAGCAGTTCTTC | CASSTNTSPRGSYNEQFF
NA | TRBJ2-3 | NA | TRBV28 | TGTGCCAGCAGTTTCGGGCAGGGGGATACGCAGTATTTT | CASSFGQGDTQYF
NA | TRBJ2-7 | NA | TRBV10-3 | TGTGCCATCAGTGAGTTGAGCGAGCAGTACTTC | CAISELSEQYF
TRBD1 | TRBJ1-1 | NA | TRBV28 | TGTGCCAGCAGTCCCCGGACAGGGGGCACTGAAGCTTTCTTT | CASSPRTGGTEAFF
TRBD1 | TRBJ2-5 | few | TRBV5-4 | TGTGCCAGCAGCTTGGGCCCCCCGACAGGGGCAGAGACCCAGTACTTC | CASSLGPPTGAETQYF
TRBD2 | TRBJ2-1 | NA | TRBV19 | TGTGCCAGTAGTGTCCCGGGACTAGCGGGAGGCCTGAATGAGCAGTTCTTC | CASSVPGLAGGLNEQFF
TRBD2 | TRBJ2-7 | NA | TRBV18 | TGTGCCAGCTCACCCACTAGCGGAGCATACGAGCAGTACTTC | CASSPTSGAYEQYF
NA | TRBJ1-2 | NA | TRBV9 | TGTGCCAGCAGCGTAGTTACCGGGGGGGGACCGGACTATGGCTACACCTTC | CASSVVTGGGPDYGYTF
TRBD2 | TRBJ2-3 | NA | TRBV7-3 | TGTGCCAGCAGCCCTAGCGGGAGGGGGGGCACAGATACGCAGTATTTT | CASSPSGRGGTDTQYF
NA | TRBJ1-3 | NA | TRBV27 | TGTGCCAGCAGCTCTCTGGACAGCGGAAACACCATATATTTT | CASSSLDSGNTIYF
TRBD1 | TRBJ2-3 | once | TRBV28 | TGTGCCAGCAGTGGCAGGGGGACAGGCACAGATACGCAGTATTTT | CASSGRGTGTDTQYF
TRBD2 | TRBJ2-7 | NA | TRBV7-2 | TGTGCCAGCAGCTTAATGAAGCCTAGCGGGATGACTTTTCCGTACGAGCAGTACTTC | CASSLMKPSGMTFPYEQYF
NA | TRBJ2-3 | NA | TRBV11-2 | TGTGCCAGCAGCTACTCGGGAGTTACAGATACGCAGTATTTT | CASSYSGVTDTQYF
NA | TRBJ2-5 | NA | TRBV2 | TGTGCCAGCAGAGGAGACGTCCAAGAGACCCAGTACTTC | CASRGDVQETQYF
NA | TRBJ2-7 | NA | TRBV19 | TGTGCCAGTAGTATGGGGCAGAAGGGCTCCGAGCAGTACTTC | CASSMGQKGSEQYF
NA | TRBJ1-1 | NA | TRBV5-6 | TGTGCCAGCAGCTCAACAGGGTGGTTCGACGCTTTCTTT | CASSSTGWFDAFF
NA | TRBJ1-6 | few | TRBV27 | TGTGCCAGCAGTTTATTTGGACGACAGGTAGATAATTCACCCCTCCACTTT | CASSLFGRQVDNSPLHF
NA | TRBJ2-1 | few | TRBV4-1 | TGCGCCAGCAGCCAAGACCGGACTGGGTCCTACAATGAGCAGTTCTTC | CASSQDRTGSYNEQFF
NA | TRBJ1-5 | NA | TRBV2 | TGTGCCAGCAGGAAGACAGCGACTAATCAGCCCCAGCATTTT | CASRKTATNQPQHF
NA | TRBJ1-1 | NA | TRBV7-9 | TGTGCCAGCAGCCTCACAGCTGAAGCTTTCTTT | CASSLTAEAFF
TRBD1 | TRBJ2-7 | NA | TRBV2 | TGTGCCACCGAGGGGGCGCTTACCTACGAGCAGTACTTC | CATEGALTYEQYF
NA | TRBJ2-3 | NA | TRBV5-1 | TGCGCCAGCAGCTTGGATGGAGGGGGCAAGTCAGATACGCAGTATTTT | CASSLDGGGKSDTQYF
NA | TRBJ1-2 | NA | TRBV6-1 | TGTGCCAGCAGTGAAGCTACAGGGAGTCGGTTCTATGGCTACACCTTC | CASSEATGSRFYGYTF
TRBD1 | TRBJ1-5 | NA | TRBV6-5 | TGTGCCAGCAGCTCTGACAGGGGGCAAAATCAGCCCCAGCATTTT | CASSSDRGQNQPQHF
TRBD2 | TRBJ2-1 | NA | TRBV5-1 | TGCGCCAGCAGGAAACTAGCGGGAGGTAACAATGAGCAGTTCTTC | CASRKLAGGNNEQFF
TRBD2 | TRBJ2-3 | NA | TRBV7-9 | TGTGCCAGCAGCGACGGGACTAGTCGGAATACGCAGTATTTT | CASSDGTSRNTQYF
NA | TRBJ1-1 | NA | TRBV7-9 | TGTGCCAGCAGCCTACCGTCGGGGAGCACTGAAGCTTTCTTT | CASSLPSGSTEAFF
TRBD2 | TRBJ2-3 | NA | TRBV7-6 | TGTGCCAGCAGCTTACTAGCGGGAAGCACAGATACGCAGTATTTT | CASSLLAGSTDTQYF